The T cell receptor beta chain under discussion was sequenced for a study of identical twins. MiXCR, run by TCRdb on the 5' RACE reads, gives a single entry per CDR3 protein. The sample has a few hundred thousand distinct CDR3 sequences; around a sixth are singletons. The table lists this clonotype with many counts. This clonotype originated in a man over 45 in good health. The sequenced material came from naive T cells sorted from blood.

The CDR3 coding sequence is TGCGCCAGCAGCCGGGGGGCGCCGAGCTCCTACAATGAGCAGTTCTTC. It encodes CASSRGAPSSYNEQFF. The chain combines TRBV5-1 with TRBJ2-1, with D perhaps matching TRBD2 (7 bases). CDR3 length equals 16 residues. Germline V gene data show CDR1 as SGHRS and CDR2 as YFSETQ. The V and J ends lost 4 bases and 0 bases respectively, with 14 bases between them.